The 26 T cell receptor beta chains listed next were all sequenced from one sample in a study of identical twins. TCRdb called the 5' RACE reads again in MiXCR, with one record for every CDR3 protein. This table holds more than 650,000 distinct CDR3 sequences, around 6% found once. The source material was naive T cells sorted from blood. All receptors derive from a man younger than 30 in good health.

This clonotype has at least ten counts. V is TRBV19 and J is TRBJ2-2; the D is unclear. Germline V gives CDR1 LNHDA, CDR2 SQIVND (reference sequence). This CDR3 comprises 11 residues. The V gene lost 3 bases and the J gene lost 9 bases, with 5 bases spanning the gap. CDR3 loop: CASSMAWELFF. CDR3 bases: TGTGCCAGTAGTATGGCGTGGGAGCTGTTTTTT.

This chain links TRBV7-2 with TRBJ2-7; tentatively, D is TRBD1 (6 bases). The germline gives CDR1 SGHTA, CDR2 FQGNSA. The CDR3 totals 14 residues. Trimming took off 7 bases at V and 0 bases at J, with 13 bases between the two ends. Here the CDR3 reads CASTSSRGSYEQYF. DNA of the CDR3: TGTGCCAGCACCTCAAGCAGGGGCTCCTACGAGCAGTACTTC.

This clonotype was detected many times. This sequence joins TRBV28 and TRBJ2-2; D may match TRBD1 or TRBD2 (5 bases each). Germline-derived CDR1 and CDR2 are MDHEN and SYDVKM. Trimming took 8 bases from V and 5 from J, leaving 18 bases between them. The CDR3 totals 15 residues. The CDR3 nucleotides read TGTGCCAGCTCGGGGCCCCTTGAGTGGACCGGGGAGCTGTTTTTT. Translated: CASSGPLEWTGELFF.

The rearrangement uses TRBV14 and TRBJ2-1, with TRBD1 matching over 10 bases. The CDR3 runs 16 residues. CDR1 is SGHDN, CDR2 FVKESK, per germline. Germline trimming cut 0 bases from V and 9 bases from J; bases unmatched to any gene: 8. The CDR3 protein is CASSQDPGQGRTEQFF. DNA of the CDR3: TGTGCCAGCAGCCAAGACCCGGGACAGGGGAGGACTGAGCAGTTCTTC.

This clonotype turned up a few times. A much more abundant neighbour one base away suggests this may be a read error. This chain links TRBV9 with TRBJ1-1; D unresolved. The CDR3 extends over 13 amino acids. Trimming took 0 bases from V and 1 from J, leaving 4 bases between them. CDR1 SGDLS and CDR2 YYNGEE come from the germline V gene. The CDR3: CASSVDQNTEAFF. In DNA, the CDR3 is TGTGCCAGCAGCGTAGACCAGAACACTGAAGCTTTCTTT. The full variable domain, in which reference TRBV9 and TRBJ1-1 provide the parts outside the CDR3, is DSGVTQTPKHLITATGQRVTLRCSPRSGDLSVYWYQQSLDQGLQFLIQYYNGEERAKGNILERFSAQQFPDLHSELNLSSLELGDSALYFCASSVDQNTEAFFGQGTRLTVV.

For this clonotype: This may be a read error: a much more frequent sequence differs by one nucleotide. The chain is built from TRBV9 and TRBJ2-1; D is undetermined. The CDR3 is made up of 15 amino acids. Germline-derived CDR1 and CDR2 are SGDLS and YYNGEE. Between the trimmed V and J ends, which lost 4 bases and 0 bases, there was a span of 11 bases. The CDR3 DNA reads TGTGCCAGCAGCCTGTCTGAAAGCTCCTACAATGAGCAGTTCTTC. It encodes CASSLSESSYNEQFF.

This clonotype was seen a few times. This sequence joins TRBV19 and TRBJ2-1; 8 positions match TRBD2. In germline, CDR1 is LNHDA, CDR2 SQIVND (reference sequence). This CDR3 spans 17 amino acids. V was clipped by 3 bases and J by 2 bases; unmatched bases: 9. The CDR3, as DNA: TGTGCCAGTAGTATCGCCGAAGGGACTAGGGCCTACAATGAGCAGTTCTTC. Protein: CASSIAEGTRAYNEQFF. Together with reference TRBV19 and TRBJ2-1, the CDR3 gives the full variable domain: DGGITQSPKYLFRKEGQNVTLSCEQNLNHDAMYWYRQDPGQGLRLIYYSQIVNDFQKGDIAEGYSVSREKKESFPLTVTSAQKNPTAFYLCASSIAEGTRAYNEQFFGPGTRLTVL.

The rearrangement joins TRBV29-1 to TRBJ2-3; D gene uncertain. The CDR3 has 11 residues. Germline-derived CDR1 and CDR2 are SQVTM and ANQGSEA. The V and J ends lost 2 bases and 5 bases respectively, with 5 bases between them. CDR3 DNA: TGCAGCGTTGAAAGGCAAGATACGCAGTATTTT. Translation: CSVERQDTQYF.

This clonotype occurred many times. The V and J genes are TRBV20-1 and TRBJ2-3; TRBD1 agrees at 8 bases. Germline assignment: CDR1 DFQATT and CDR2 SNEGSKA (reference sequence). The CDR3 runs 14 residues. With V trimmed by 7 bases and J by 7 bases, 13 bases remained unmatched. The CDR3 spells CSVTQGAVPNTQYF. The DNA of the CDR3 is TGCAGTGTTACCCAGGGGGCGGTCCCGAATACGCAGTATTTT.

This clonotype appeared a few times. The chain has TRBV12-3 or TRBV12-4 and TRBJ2-1; TRBD1 or TRBD2 may be the D gene (5 bases each). This CDR3 comprises 14 residues. Trimming shortened V by 3 bases and J by 5 bases, and 11 bases separated the two germline ends. CDR3 in DNA: TGTGCCAGCAGTTTTGGGACCCGAAACAATGAGCAGTTCTTC. This gives the protein CASSFGTRNNEQFF.

The DNA of the CDR3 is TGTGCCAGCAGTTTCGGTTCGGTAGCGGGAGTTCGCGAGACCCAGTACTTC. Its protein product is CASSFGSVAGVRETQYF. This chain joins TRBV27 and TRBJ2-5, with 9 bases that match TRBD2. Germline lookup yields CDR1 MNHEY and CDR2 SMNVEV (reference sequence). J gave up 5 bases and V 3 bases, and 13 bases lay outside the gene matches. The CDR3 is made up of 17 amino acids.

In its sample, this clonotype was seen many times. The chain uses TRBV5-5 and TRBJ2-1, with TRBD2 identical over 7 bases. Losses at the gene ends were 0 bases for V and 10 bases for J; bases not matched to a gene: 13. The germline V gene has CDR1 SGHKS and CDR2 YYEKEE (reference sequence). The CDR3 is 16 amino acids. The CDR3 reads CASSLGIGAGEGEQFF. The CDR3 DNA is TGTGCCAGCAGCTTGGGGATTGGTGCGGGAGAGGGGGAGCAGTTCTTC.

This clonotype was found a few times. The chain is built from TRBV4-3 and TRBJ2-1, with 12 bases aligning to TRBD2. The V segment lost 4 bases and the J segment 2 bases; nucleotides outside the gene matches: 9. This CDR3 has 18 residues. In germline, CDR1 is LGHNA, CDR2 YSLEER. The CDR3 coding sequence is TGCGCCAGCAGCCCCAGCCTAGCGGGAGGGCCCCCCTACAATGAGCAGTTCTTC. Residues: CASSPSLAGGPPYNEQFF.

The table lists this clonotype with a few counts. The rearrangement links TRBV6-1 to TRBJ2-3; 8 bases align to TRBD2. The CDR3 sequence is 15 residues long. V lost 8 bases, J lost 3 bases, and 10 bases stayed unmatched. Germline CDR1 is MNHNS and CDR2 is SASEGT. For the CDR3, the DNA is TGTGCCAGCGATCTTAGCGGGATAGGAACAGATACGCAGTATTTT. Its translation is CASDLSGIGTDTQYF.

V is TRBV11-2 and J is TRBJ2-5; D unresolved. Trimming removed 1 base at V and 5 bases at J, with 14 bases between. Germline CDR1 SGHAT, CDR2 FQNNGV. The CDR3 has 15 amino acids. In nucleotides, the CDR3 is TGTGCCAGCAGCTTAGCCTTCGGCTTTTGGGAGACCCAGTACTTC. Translating gives CASSLAFGFWETQYF. The whole variable domain, remainder taken from reference TRBV11-2 and TRBJ2-5, is EAGVAQSPRYKIIEKRQSVAFWCNPISGHATLYWYQQILGQGPKLLIQFQNNGVVDDSQLPKDRFSAERLKGVDSTLKIQPAKLEDSAVYLCASSLAFGFWETQYFGPGTRLLVL.

This chain joins TRBV4-1 and TRBJ1-4; 9 bases map to TRBD1. V lost 0 bases and J lost 8; bases outside the gene matches: 7. The CDR3 has 16 amino acids. From germline, CDR1 is MGHRA and CDR2 YSYEKL. Here the CDR3 DNA reads TGCGCCAGCAGCCAAGAAAGGGACAGGGTATGGGAAAAACTGTTTTTT. It encodes CASSQERDRVWEKLFF.

This clonotype was seen a handful of times. This chain links TRBV12-3 or TRBV12-4 with TRBJ2-7; D gene unclear. This CDR3 spans 15 amino acids. Trimming stripped 5 bases from V and 1 base from J, with 15 bases between. The CDR3 here is CASSLTLGTSYEQYF. DNA of the CDR3: TGTGCCAGCAGTCTAACACTGGGCACATCCTACGAGCAGTACTTC.

This rearrangement joins TRBV5-5 to TRBJ2-7, with a tentative D call TRBD1 (5 bases). This CDR3 has 14 residues. V was pared by 1 base and J by 2 bases, with 10 bases between. Germline CDR1 reads SGHKS; CDR2 reads YYEKEE (reference sequence). The CDR3 DNA is TGTGCCAGCAGCTTGTGGGCAGGGACCTACGAGCAGTACGTC. Translation gives CASSLWAGTYEQYV.

The rearrangement uses TRBV28 and TRBJ1-5, with unresolved D. The germline V gene has CDR1 MDHEN and CDR2 SYDVKM. This CDR3 is 14 amino acids long. V was trimmed by 4 bases and J by 3 bases, leaving 10 bases between them. The CDR3: CASSSDTDNQPQHF. Here the CDR3 DNA reads TGTGCCAGCAGTTCAGACACGGACAATCAGCCCCAGCATTTT.

V and J are TRBV15 and TRBJ2-1; 7 bases line up with TRBD1. Losses at the gene ends were 5 bases for V and 5 bases for J; bases not matched to a gene: 6. Germline CDR1 is LNHNV and CDR2 is YYDKDF (reference sequence). The CDR3 length is 14 residues. The CDR3 DNA reads as TGTGCCACCAGCGGAACAGGGGTTGACAATGAGCAGTTCTTC. It specifies CATSGTGVDNEQFF.

This clonotype was counted at least ten times. The rearrangement uses TRBV6-6 and TRBJ1-2, with D possibly being TRBD1 (6 bases). CDR1 is MNHNY, CDR2 SVGAGI, per germline (reference sequence). V was clipped by 8 bases and J by 4 bases, with 14 bases between them. The CDR3 is 13 amino acids. The CDR3 coding sequence is TGTGCCAGCGTCGGGGGGGCGAGCTATGGCTACACCTTC. Translation gives CASVGGASYGYTF.

Notes on this clonotype: A junction end diverges from the germline sequence, so it may reflect a read error. V and J are TRBV5-1 and TRBJ1-1; D is ambiguous. Per the germline V gene, CDR1 is SGHRS and CDR2 is YFSETQ. The CDR3 has 12 amino acids. In DNA form, the CDR3 reads TGCGCCAGCAGTGGGAGCAGAACTGAAGCTCTCTTT. Residues: CASSGSRTEALF.

The rearrangement joins TRBV7-9 to TRBJ2-7; a weak D match, TRBD2 (5 bases). Germline V gene data show CDR1 as SEHNR and CDR2 as FQNEAQ (reference sequence). The CDR3 covers 16 residues. With 4 bases removed from V and 0 bases from J, the gap between germline ends came to 16 bases. The CDR3 nucleotides are TGTGCCAGCAGCTCAACATTGTGGGAGAGCTCCTACGAGCAGTACGTC. It is translated as CASSSTLWESSYEQYV.

This clonotype has only a few counts. The chain links TRBV5-1 to TRBJ1-5, with 9 positions matching TRBD1. Losses at the gene ends were 4 bases for V and 2 bases for J; bases not matched to a gene: 4. This CDR3 has 15 amino acids. From germline, CDR1 is SGHRS and CDR2 YFSETQ. CDR3: CASSQTGGGNQPQHF. For the CDR3, the DNA is TGCGCCAGCAGCCAAACAGGGGGCGGCAATCAGCCCCAGCATTTT.

The sample holds a few counts of this clonotype. The chain recombines TRBV7-2 with TRBJ1-4; 7 nucleotides line up with TRBD1. J was trimmed by 13 bases and V by 2 bases; bases with no gene match: 13. CDR3 length: 15 amino acids. CDR1 SGHTA and CDR2 FQGNSA come from the germline V gene. The CDR3 DNA reads as TGTGCCAGCAGCTTATGGGACAGCGTGTCTCAAGGACTGTTTTTT. Its translation: CASSLWDSVSQGLFF.

This clonotype has ten or more counts. One junction end does not reproduce the germline sequence, and a read error may be involved. The chain uses TRBV2 and TRBJ1-1; TRBD1 is a possible D gene (6 bases). CDR1 SNHLY and CDR2 FYNNEI come from the germline V gene. The CDR3 is made up of 14 amino acids. This CDR3 reads CATSTGTKNTEAFF. CDR3 nucleotide sequence: TGTGCCACCAGTACCGGGACAAAGAACACTGAAGCTTTCTTT.